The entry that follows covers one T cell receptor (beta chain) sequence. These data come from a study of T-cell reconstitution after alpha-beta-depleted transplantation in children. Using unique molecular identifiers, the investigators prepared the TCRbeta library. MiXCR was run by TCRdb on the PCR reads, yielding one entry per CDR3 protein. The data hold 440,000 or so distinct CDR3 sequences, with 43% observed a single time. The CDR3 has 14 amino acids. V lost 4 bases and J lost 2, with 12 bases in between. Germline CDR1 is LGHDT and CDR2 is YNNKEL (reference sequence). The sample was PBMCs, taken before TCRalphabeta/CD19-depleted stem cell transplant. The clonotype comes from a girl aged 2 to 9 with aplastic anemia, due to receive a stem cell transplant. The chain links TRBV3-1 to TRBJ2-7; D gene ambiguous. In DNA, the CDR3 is TGTGCCAGCAGCCCCAGAATTCCCCCCTACGAGCAGTACTTC. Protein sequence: CASSPRIPPYEQYF.